The sequence of this T cell receptor beta chain was determined in a study of cytomegalovirus exposure and HLA in healthy donors. The CDR3 contains 15 residues. The V gene end was trimmed by 5 bases and the J gene end by 2 bases; junction bases not matched to a gene: 5. The germline V gene encodes CDR1 MNHEY and CDR2 SMNVEV (reference sequence). The PCR used 60 Vbeta and 13 Jbeta primers. Libraries were prepared by immunoSEQ multiplex PCR; TCRdb keeps only in-frame clonotypes and omits some of them. The sample includes about 140,000 clones, around four fifths of them seen just once. The sequenced material came from PBMCs. The receptor was isolated from a man aged 25-40 years in good health and CMV-seropositive. This chain uses TRBV27 with TRBJ2-1, with 8 bases identical to TRBD2. CDR3: CASSATGGPYNEQFF. The CDR3 DNA reads as TGTGCCAGCAGTGCCACGGGGGGGCCCTACAATGAGCAGTTCTTC.